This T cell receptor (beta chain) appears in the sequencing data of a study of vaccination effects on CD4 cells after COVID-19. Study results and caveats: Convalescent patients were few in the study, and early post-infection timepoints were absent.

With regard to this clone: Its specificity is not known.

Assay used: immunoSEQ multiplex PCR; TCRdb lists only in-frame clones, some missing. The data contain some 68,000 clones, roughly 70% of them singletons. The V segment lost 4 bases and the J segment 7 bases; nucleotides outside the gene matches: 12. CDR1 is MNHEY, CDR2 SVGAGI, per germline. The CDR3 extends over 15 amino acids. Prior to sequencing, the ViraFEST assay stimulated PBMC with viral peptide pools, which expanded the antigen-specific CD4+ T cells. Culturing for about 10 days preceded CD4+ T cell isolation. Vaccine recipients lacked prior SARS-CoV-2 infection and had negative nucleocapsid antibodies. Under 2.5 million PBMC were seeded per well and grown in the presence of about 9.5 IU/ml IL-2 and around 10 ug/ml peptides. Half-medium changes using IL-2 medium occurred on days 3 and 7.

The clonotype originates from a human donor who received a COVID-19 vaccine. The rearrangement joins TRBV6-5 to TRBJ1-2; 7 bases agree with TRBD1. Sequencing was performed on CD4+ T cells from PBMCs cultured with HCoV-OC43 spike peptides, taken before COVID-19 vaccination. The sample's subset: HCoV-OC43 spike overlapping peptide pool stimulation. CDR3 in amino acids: CASSLTRDSSRGYTF. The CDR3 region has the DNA TGTGCCAGCAGTTTGACAAGGGACAGCTCTCGTGGCTACACCTTC.